What follows are 32 T cell receptor beta chains derived from one specimen sequenced in a study of T cells in Graves' hyperthyroidism and ophthalmopathy. Amplification yielded TCR beta CDR3 regions, with RNA transcripts as the source. The HTBI set primed first-round TCR CDR3 RT-PCR. TCRdb re-called the multiplex PCR reads with MiXCR, one entry per CDR3 protein. Found here are 600,000 or so distinct CDR3 sequences, over 12% of them singletons; the top ten hold roughly 7%. The sample taken for sequencing was blood. The receptors stem from a woman in her late teens or twenties with Graves' ophthalmopathy.

This clonotype was observed a few times. This chain links TRBV20-1 with TRBJ2-7; 11 nucleotides match TRBD2. V was clipped by 1 base and J by 0 bases; unmatched bases: 11. Per the germline V gene, CDR1 is DFQATT and CDR2 is SNEGSKA (reference sequence). This CDR3 spans 18 amino acids. DNA for the CDR3: TGCAGTGCTAGAGGGGGTGTGGGACTAGCGGTTCACTCCTACGAGCAGTACTTC. It is translated as CSARGGVGLAVHSYEQYF.

This clonotype was picked up many times. This chain links TRBV6-1 with TRBJ1-2; 7 bases agree with TRBD1. Germline V gene data show CDR1 as MNHNS and CDR2 as SASEGT. The CDR3 extends over 14 amino acids. Losses at the gene ends were 4 bases for V and 5 bases for J; bases not matched to a gene: 7. The CDR3 sequence: CASSAQGGRYGYTF. The CDR3 nucleotides are TGTGCCAGCAGTGCCCAGGGGGGAAGATATGGCTACACCTTC.

This clonotype was recorded many times. The chain joins TRBV18 to TRBJ2-7; TRBD2 matches at 9 bases. Germline CDR1 reads KGHSH; CDR2 reads LQKENI. The CDR3 is 15 residues long. Trimming removed 5 bases from V and 5 bases from J; junction bases left unmatched: 10. CDR3 sequence: CASSKELTSGHEQYF. In nucleotides, the CDR3 is TGTGCCAGCTCAAAGGAACTGACTAGCGGCCACGAGCAGTACTTC.

This clonotype was seen ten or more times. The CDR3 region is CASSLGANTGELFF. In DNA form, the CDR3 reads TGTGCCAGCAGCTTAGGAGCGAACACCGGGGAGCTGTTTTTT. The chain has TRBV11-1 and TRBJ2-2; D is uncertain. Trimming shortened V by 1 base and J by 0 bases, and 3 bases separated the two germline ends. CDR1 is SGHAT and CDR2 is FQDESV in the germline V gene (reference sequence). This CDR3 is 14 amino acids long.

This clonotype came up many times. A read error may produce the germline difference seen at one junction end. This sequence joins TRBV4-1 and TRBJ1-1; perhaps TRBD1 as D (6 bases). CDR1 and CDR2 from the germline V gene are MGHRA and YSYEKL. The CDR3 consists of 13 residues. CDR3 sequence (DNA): TGTGCCAGCAGATGGACAGCGAACACTGAAGCTTTCTTT. Its translation: CASRWTANTEAFF.

This clonotype came up many times. This chain uses TRBV20-1 with TRBJ2-7; TRBD2 agrees at 9 bases. The CDR3 is 14 amino acids. Per germline, CDR1 DFQATT and CDR2 SNEGSKA (reference sequence). The J segment lost 6 bases and the V segment lost 5 bases, leaving 11 bases of the junction unmatched. CDR3 residues: CSARGTSSTREQYF. The DNA for the CDR3 is TGCAGTGCTCGCGGGACTAGCTCTACGCGCGAGCAGTACTTC.

The genes are TRBV4-1 and TRBJ2-5, with D perhaps matching TRBD1 or TRBD2 (6 bases each). The germline V gene encodes CDR1 MGHRA and CDR2 YSYEKL. Trimming stripped 3 bases from V and 8 bases from J, with 13 bases between. The CDR3 spans 13 residues. CDR3 DNA: TGCGCCAGCAGCCACCGGGGGCCTGATACCCAGTACTTC. Protein product: CASSHRGPDTQYF.

Of note for this clonotype: A single base separates this from a much larger clone, so it may be a read error. This chain connects TRBV20-1 to TRBJ2-1; 11 positions agree with TRBD2. The closer fit of TRBJ2-7 to the DNA end suggests the J call may be wrong. Germline CDR1 reads DFQATT; CDR2 reads SNEGSKA (reference sequence). This CDR3 is built from 18 residues. CDR3 coding DNA: TGCAGTGCTAACCCCGGGACTAGCGGAGGGGACTCCTACAATGAGCAGTACTTC. Its protein is CSANPGTSGGDSYNEQYF.

This clonotype appeared many times. The rearrangement joins TRBV12-3 or TRBV12-4 to TRBJ1-5, with D perhaps matching TRBD1 (6 bases). There are 14 residues in the CDR3. Between the trimmed V and J ends, which lost 6 bases and 7 bases, there was a span of 16 bases. The CDR3 DNA follows: TGTGCCAGCAGCCTACAGGGTAACAACCAGCCCCAGCATTTT. This translates into CASSLQGNNQPQHF.

This clonotype appeared many times. V gene TRBV11-2 combines with J gene TRBJ2-7, with D perhaps matching TRBD1 (5 bases). The CDR3 totals 14 residues. Germline CDR1 SGHAT, CDR2 FQNNGV. The V and J ends lost 5 bases and 1 base respectively, with 12 bases between them. For the CDR3, the DNA is TGTGCCAGCAGCCTACCCAGGGTTTCCTACGAGCAGTACTTC. It codes for CASSLPRVSYEQYF.

This clonotype was seen only a few times. The chain carries TRBV29-1 and TRBJ2-5; TRBD2 is a possible D gene (5 bases). Germline loops: CDR1 SQVTM, CDR2 ANQGSEA. CDR3 length equals 12 residues. V gave up 6 bases and J gave up 5 bases, with 13 bases separating them. The CDR3 sequence: CSVPQTGETQYF. The DNA of the CDR3 is TGCAGCGTCCCGCAGACGGGGGAGACCCAGTACTTC.

At least ten counts were recorded for this clonotype. The rearrangement links TRBV6-1 to TRBJ1-2; D perhaps matches TRBD1 (6 bases). Germline CDR1 MNHNS, CDR2 SASEGT. The CDR3 extends over 14 amino acids. The V and J ends lost 6 bases and 2 bases respectively, with 13 bases between them. The CDR3: CASRNWDTNYGYTF. The CDR3 DNA reads as TGTGCCAGCAGAAATTGGGACACCAACTATGGCTACACCTTC.

V and J are TRBV6-5 and TRBJ2-2; no clear D gene. The CDR3 has 15 residues. Germline CDR1 reads MNHEY; CDR2 reads SVGAGI. Trimming left V 0 bases short and J 4 bases short, with 9 bases between. The CDR3 loop is CASSYSRSRTGELFF. The CDR3 DNA reads TGTGCCAGCAGTTACTCGAGGTCGCGCACCGGGGAGCTGTTTTTT.

This clonotype turned up a few times. The genes are TRBV30 and TRBJ2-1, with D uncertain. The CDR3 runs 11 residues. Germline V lookup: CDR1 GTSNPN, CDR2 SVGIG (reference sequence). V lost 2 bases and J lost 9, with 8 bases in between. This CDR3 is CAWSPLGEQFF. The CDR3 nucleotides are TGTGCCTGGAGTCCGTTGGGTGAGCAGTTCTTC.

This clonotype has ten or more counts. The chain employs TRBV2 and TRBJ2-7, with TRBD2 matching over 14 bases. The CDR3 runs to 17 residues. Germline CDR1 reads SNHLY; CDR2 reads FYNNEI. The J segment lost 2 bases and the V segment lost 3 bases, leaving 6 bases of the junction unmatched. CDR3 coding DNA: TGTGCCAGCAGTGAGGGACTAGCGGGAGATTCTCCCTACGAGCAGTACTTC. Translation gives CASSEGLAGDSPYEQYF.

This clonotype has ten or more counts. This chain connects TRBV7-3 to TRBJ2-1; 11 nucleotides match TRBD2. The CDR3 covers 17 residues. Per the germline V gene, CDR1 is SGHTA and CDR2 is FQGTGA. V lost 1 base, J lost 4 bases, and 6 bases stayed unmatched. The CDR3 coding sequence is TGTGCCAGCAGCTTAAGGTCCGGGACTAGCGGTTACAATGAGCAGTTCTTC. It yields the protein CASSLRSGTSGYNEQFF.

This clonotype was counted many times. The J gene is TRBJ1-2, the V gene TRBV7-9, with TRBD1 matching over 8 bases. This CDR3 spans 13 amino acids. Germline loops: CDR1 SEHNR, CDR2 FQNEAQ (reference sequence). V shed 7 bases and J 4 bases; nucleotides not matched to a gene: 5. The CDR3 DNA is TGTGCCAGCACCAAGGACAGGGCCTATGGCTACACCTTC. Amino acid sequence: CASTKDRAYGYTF.

This sequence joins TRBV20-1 and TRBJ2-7; D tentatively fits TRBD1 or TRBD2 (6 bases each). Trimming shortened V by 3 bases and J by 0 bases, and 15 bases separated the two germline ends. The CDR3 runs to 15 residues. Germline V gene lookup returns CDR1 DFQATT and CDR2 SNEGSKA (reference sequence). This CDR3 reads CSARGDEGGSYEQYF. The CDR3 DNA reads as TGCAGTGCTAGGGGGGACGAGGGGGGCTCCTACGAGCAGTACTTC.

This clonotype was counted between two and nine times. The chain recombines TRBV7-2 with TRBJ2-1, with 14 bases aligning to TRBD2. Germline CDR1 reads SGHTA; CDR2 reads FQGNSA. The CDR3 sequence is 17 residues long. The ends lost 5 bases at V and 7 bases at J; junction bases unmatched: 10. CDR3 bases: TGTGCCAGCAGCCCCGGGACTAGCGGGAGTGGTAGGAATGAGCAGTTCTTC. Residues: CASSPGTSGSGRNEQFF.

Many counts were recorded for this clonotype. This rearrangement joins TRBV11-2 to TRBJ2-1; TRBD2 matches at 8 bases. CDR1 is SGHAT, CDR2 FQNNGV, per germline. V lost 3 bases, J lost 8 bases, and 6 bases stayed unmatched. CDR3 size: 14 residues. The CDR3 DNA is TGTGCCAGCAGCTTCGGGACTAGTAGGCATGAGCAGTTCTTC. Amino acid sequence: CASSFGTSRHEQFF.

A few counts support this clonotype. The J gene is TRBJ2-1, the V gene TRBV28, with no clear D. Germline values: CDR1 MDHEN, CDR2 SYDVKM. This CDR3 contains 15 residues. V shed 2 bases and J shed 3 bases, with 11 bases lying between them. CDR3 amino acids: CASSLINNYYNEQFF. CDR3 bases: TGTGCCAGCAGTTTAATCAACAACTACTACAATGAGCAGTTCTTC.

This clonotype was found many times. The chain has TRBV29-1 and TRBJ1-2, with a tentative D call TRBD1 (5 bases). The germline V gene has CDR1 SQVTM and CDR2 ANQGSEA. Trimming removed 2 bases at V and 8 bases at J, with 15 bases between. This CDR3 is built from 13 residues. The CDR3 DNA reads as TGCAGCGTTGAACCGTCGCAGGGACGGGGCTACACCTTC. Amino acid sequence: CSVEPSQGRGYTF.

This clonotype was picked up many times. The gene calls are TRBV29-1 and TRBJ2-7, with TRBD1 identical over 9 bases. This CDR3 spans 14 amino acids. With V trimmed by 3 bases and J by 0 bases, 3 bases remained unmatched. Looked up from germline, CDR1 is SQVTM and CDR2 is ANQGSEA. CDR3 sequence reads: CSVEAGQGSYEQYF. Here the CDR3 DNA reads TGCAGCGTTGAGGCGGGACAGGGCTCCTACGAGCAGTACTTC.

This clonotype appeared many times. The chain combines TRBV6-1 with TRBJ2-1, with a weak D call TRBD2 (7 bases). The ends were cut back, 11 bases at V and 4 bases at J, with 18 bases in the middle. CDR1 is MNHNS and CDR2 is SASEGT in the germline V gene. The CDR3 is 14 amino acids. CDR3 in amino acids: CAPLGASGYNEQFF. The CDR3 region has the DNA TGTGCCCCCCTGGGGGCTAGCGGTTACAATGAGCAGTTCTTC.

The CDR3 region is CASSPWQGTDTQYF. Written as DNA, the CDR3 is TGTGCCAGTAGTCCTTGGCAGGGCACAGATACGCAGTATTTT. The J gene is TRBJ2-3, the V gene TRBV19; no reliable D call. V lost 5 bases and J lost 1, with 10 bases in between. The germline V gene has CDR1 LNHDA and CDR2 SQIVND (reference sequence). There are 14 residues in the CDR3.

This clonotype appeared many times. The chain is built from TRBV18 and TRBJ2-1; perhaps TRBD1 as D (7 bases). Germline values: CDR1 KGHSH, CDR2 LQKENI. This CDR3 spans 15 amino acids. V lost 2 bases and J 5 bases, leaving 13 bases between the germline ends. The CDR3 protein is CASSPTQGRNNEQFF. For the CDR3, the DNA is TGTGCCAGCTCACCAACACAGGGGAGGAACAATGAGCAGTTCTTC.

Concerning this clonotype: It may be a read error: a sequence one base away is much more abundant. The chain uses TRBV6-1 and TRBJ1-4, with TRBD1 matching over 7 bases. Per germline, CDR1 MNHNS and CDR2 SASEGT. The CDR3 extends over 14 amino acids. V lost 3 bases, J lost 6 bases, and 4 bases stayed unmatched. CDR3 nucleotide sequence: TGTGCCAGCAGTGACCGCGGGACAGATGAAAAACTGTTTTTT. It specifies CASSDRGTDEKLFF.

This clonotype was found many times. The rearrangement joins TRBV20-1 to TRBJ2-7; no clear D gene. The CDR3 has 12 amino acids. Trimming removed 5 bases at V and 4 bases at J, with 12 bases between. Germline lookup yields CDR1 DFQATT and CDR2 SNEGSKA (reference sequence). For the CDR3, the DNA is TGCAGTGCTTCCTCCCCCGAGTACGAGCAGTACTTC. It codes for CSASSPEYEQYF.

This clonotype was recorded many times. The chain couples TRBV20-1 to TRBJ2-7, with 9 bases aligning to TRBD2. Germline V gene sequence: CDR1 DFQATT, CDR2 SNEGSKA (reference sequence). J was trimmed by 2 bases and V by 5 bases; bases with no gene match: 4. The CDR3 loop spans 13 amino acids. CDR3: CSADSGSAYEQYF. The CDR3 DNA reads TGCAGTGCTGATAGCGGGAGCGCCTACGAGCAGTACTTC.

This clonotype has only a few counts. This sequence joins TRBV20-1 and TRBJ2-2; maybe TRBD2 (5 bases). The CDR3 runs 12 residues. V lost 6 bases and J 5 bases, leaving 10 bases between the germline ends. The germline gives CDR1 DFQATT, CDR2 SNEGSKA (reference sequence). CDR3 residues: CSASRGTGELFF. Here the CDR3 DNA reads TGCAGTGCCAGCCGAGGGACCGGGGAGCTGTTTTTT.

The chain carries TRBV7-2 and TRBJ1-1, with D tentatively TRBD1 (6 bases). There are 16 residues in the CDR3. Trimming removed 1 base at V and 1 base at J, with 13 bases between. Per germline, CDR1 SGHTA and CDR2 FQGNSA. The CDR3 DNA reads as TGTGCCAGCAGCTTAGGGGGGGGCAGGGCGAACACTGAAGCTTTCTTT. Its translation: CASSLGGGRANTEAFF.

The CDR3 spells CATSPTENTEAFF. In DNA form, the CDR3 reads TGTGCCACCAGCCCGACTGAGAACACTGAAGCTTTCTTT. This chain links TRBV24-1 with TRBJ1-1; D unresolved. This CDR3 spans 13 amino acids. Per the germline V gene, CDR1 is KGHDR and CDR2 is SFDVKD. V shed 7 bases and J shed 1 base, with 9 bases lying between them.